The 27 T cell receptor beta chains in this list originate from one sample, sequenced in a study of T-cell reconstitution after alpha-beta-depleted transplantation in children listed by TCRdb under 2016. The intended sense of this specimen's treatment or condition label: allogeneic hematopoietic cell transplantation with graft depleted of TCRalphabeta T cells and CD19 B cells. Libraries came from PCR. Sequencing was carried out with an Illumina HiSeq 2500. TCR library preparation used molecular barcoding, with unique molecular identifiers applied to normalize quantification of the TCRbeta repertoire. In-frame beta chains were kept once TCRdb had trimmed the public reads at Q25 with fastp and called clones with MiXCR. Merged by CDR3 protein, the rows form single entries marked with the most common genes and DNA. This sample lists around 580,000 distinct CDR3 sequences; 20% to 25% were detected once. The top ten clones comprise over 12% of the sample.

This specimen was PBMCs, mostly from graft donor cells, taken 360 days after TCRalphabeta/CD19-depleted stem cell transplant. Receptors originate from a boy in the first two years of life who had a stem cell transplant for acute myeloid leukemia, so the T cells may come from the graft donor.

This clonotype showed up many times. The chain joins TRBV28 to TRBJ1-5; D is possibly TRBD1 (6 bases). The CDR3 loop spans 17 amino acids. The germline CDR1 and CDR2 sequences are MDHEN and SYDVKM. Trimming pared 5 bases from V and 2 bases from J, leaving 19 bases between. CDR3 in DNA: TGTGCCAGCAGTCTTGACAGGCGCGTTCTGGGCAATCAGCCCCAGCATTTT. Protein product: CASSLDRRVLGNQPQHF. Drawing the rest from reference TRBV28 and TRBJ1-5, the complete variable domain is DVKVTQSSRYLVKRTGEKVFLECVQDMDHENMFWYRQDPGLGLRLIYFSYDVKMKEKGDIPEGYSVSREKKERFSLILESASTNQTSMYLCASSLDRRVLGNQPQHFGDGTRLSIL.

This chain uses TRBV4-3 with TRBJ2-3, with 8 bases that match TRBD2. Germline V CDR1 and CDR2: LGHNA, YSLEER. V lost 4 bases to trimming and J lost 5 bases; unmatched junction nucleotides: 5. The CDR3 totals 14 residues. The CDR3 DNA reads as TGCGCCAGCAGCCGGCGGGGGGACAAAGATACGCAGTATTTT. Protein: CASSRRGDKDTQYF.

This clonotype has only a few counts. The chain recombines TRBV7-6 with TRBJ2-5; D is unclear. Germline V gene data show CDR1 as SGHVS and CDR2 as FNYEAQ. The V end was cut by 2 bases, the J end by 2 bases, with 6 bases between. The CDR3 sequence is 13 residues long. CDR3 DNA: TGTGCCAGCAGCTTAACACCACAAGAGACCCAGTACTTC. Its translation is CASSLTPQETQYF.

The chain joins TRBV6-5 to TRBJ1-1; D is perhaps TRBD1 (6 bases). V shed 4 bases and J shed 3 bases, with 12 bases lying between them. The CDR3 runs 14 residues. The germline V gene encodes CDR1 MNHEY and CDR2 SVGAGI. As DNA, the CDR3 is TGTGCCAGCAGTTCGACTGGGGGCTACACTGAAGCTTTCTTT. Protein sequence: CASSSTGGYTEAFF.

This clonotype showed up just a few times. V is TRBV20-1 and J is TRBJ2-7; 11 bases are a match to TRBD2. CDR1 is DFQATT and CDR2 is SNEGSKA in the germline V gene (reference sequence). The trim removed 6 bases at V and 2 bases at J, leaving 6 bases unmatched. The CDR3 totals 14 residues. CDR3 sequence (DNA): TGCAGTGCCACACTAGCGGGGGCCACCTACGAGCAGTACGTC. Translated: CSATLAGATYEQYV.

J is TRBJ2-2 and V is TRBV6-1, with D tentatively TRBD1 or TRBD2 (5 bases each). In germline, CDR1 is MNHNS, CDR2 SASEGT. Deletions cut 2 bases from V and 5 bases from J, with 12 bases between. The CDR3 has 15 amino acids. The CDR3 sequence is CASSERGDRTGELFF. The DNA for the CDR3 is TGTGCCAGCAGTGAACGGGGCGATCGTACCGGGGAGCTGTTTTTT.

This chain links TRBV12-3 or TRBV12-4 with TRBJ2-7, with TRBD1 as a possible D gene (6 bases). This CDR3 is 15 amino acids long. Trimming cost V 5 bases and J 2 bases, with 16 bases left between them. Here the CDR3 reads CASSTRTDVAYEQYF. The CDR3 DNA reads as TGTGCCAGCAGTACCCGGACAGACGTGGCCTACGAGCAGTACTTC.

The chain employs TRBV5-1 and TRBJ1-1; tentative D call: TRBD1 (5 bases). CDR3 length equals 11 residues. Germline lookup yields CDR1 SGHRS and CDR2 YFSETQ. V was shortened by 6 bases and J by 7 bases, with 10 bases between the two germline ends. CDR3 loop: CASTYRNEAFF. The CDR3 region has the DNA TGCGCCAGCACGTACAGGAATGAAGCTTTCTTT.

This clonotype was seen many times. V usage is TRBV9 and J usage is TRBJ2-1, with TRBD2 as a possible D gene (7 bases). V was trimmed by 1 base and J by 3 bases, leaving 14 bases between them. The germline CDR1 and CDR2 sequences are SGDLS and YYNGEE. The CDR3 has 16 residues. The CDR3 DNA is TGTGCCAGCAGCGTAAAGGGGGGGGGATTCTACAATGAGCAGTTCTTC. This codes for CASSVKGGGFYNEQFF.

This clonotype was counted between two and nine times. The gene calls are TRBV4-2 and TRBJ2-1; TRBD1 agrees at 10 bases. V dropped 0 bases and J dropped 9; count of bases not matched to a gene: 8. From germline, CDR1 is LGHNA and CDR2 YNFKEQ. The CDR3 length is 16 residues. CDR3 sequence (DNA): TGTGCCAGCAGCCAAGACGGGACAGGGGCAATCGGTGAGCAGTTCTTC. Translated: CASSQDGTGAIGEQFF.

Many counts were recorded for this clonotype. V and J are TRBV10-3 and TRBJ1-1; 7 bases are shared with TRBD1. The ends lost 2 bases at V and 6 bases at J; junction bases unmatched: 6. This CDR3 has 14 residues. Germline V CDR1 and CDR2: ENHRY, SYGVKD. CDR3 loop: CAISEGTERAEAFF. In nucleotides, the CDR3 is TGTGCCATCAGTGAGGGGACAGAGCGCGCTGAAGCTTTCTTT.

This clonotype was counted ten times or more. The chain has TRBV7-9 and TRBJ1-2; D is ambiguous. The ends were cut back, 1 base at V and 4 bases at J, with 10 bases in the middle. The V gene's germline CDR1 is SEHNR and CDR2 FQNEAQ (reference sequence). This CDR3 is 14 amino acids long. Here the CDR3 reads CASSLGGNSYGYTF. The CDR3 DNA reads as TGTGCCAGCAGCTTAGGCGGAAACAGCTATGGCTACACCTTC.

In its sample, this clonotype was seen many times. V is TRBV7-6 and J is TRBJ2-1; 7 positions agree with TRBD1. Germline trimming cut 7 bases from V and 0 bases from J; bases unmatched to any gene: 6. Germline V gene sequence: CDR1 SGHVS, CDR2 FNYEAQ. This CDR3 is built from 15 residues. CDR3 bases: TGTGCCAGCAACAACAGGGGACCCTCCTACAATGAGCAGTTCTTC. It encodes CASNNRGPSYNEQFF.

The chain recombines TRBV28 with TRBJ2-7; TRBD1 matches at 8 bases. The CDR3 covers 15 residues. Germline values: CDR1 MDHEN, CDR2 SYDVKM. Losses at the gene ends were 4 bases for V and 2 bases for J; bases not matched to a gene: 7. As DNA, the CDR3 is TGTGCCAGCAGTTACCCTCCGACAGGGGCCTACGAGCAGTACTTC. Translated, it gives CASSYPPTGAYEQYF.

This clonotype was observed a few times. The CDR3 region is CASSQGRGQPQHF. The DNA of the CDR3 is TGCGCCAGCAGCCAAGGAAGAGGTCAGCCCCAGCATTTT. This rearrangement joins TRBV4-3 to TRBJ1-5; D uncertain. CDR3 length: 13 amino acids. The germline gives CDR1 LGHNA, CDR2 YSLEER. Trimming pared 1 base from V and 6 bases from J, leaving 7 bases between.

This clonotype was seen ten or more times. The chain carries TRBV5-1 and TRBJ1-4; 7 bases align to TRBD1. With V trimmed by 4 bases and J by 1 base, 7 bases remained unmatched. This CDR3 region has 16 residues. The germline gives CDR1 SGHRS, CDR2 YFSETQ. Here the CDR3 reads CASSLDRRRTNEKLFF. For the CDR3, the DNA is TGCGCCAGCAGCCTGGACAGGCGCAGAACTAATGAAAAACTGTTTTTT.

This clonotype was observed a handful of times. J is TRBJ1-1 and V is TRBV29-1, with unresolved D. This CDR3 spans 11 amino acids. CDR1 is SQVTM and CDR2 is ANQGSEA in the germline V gene. CDR3: CRATANTEAFF. CDR3 DNA sequence: TGCAGAGCAACGGCGAACACTGAAGCTTTCTTT. The variable domain in full, with the rest retrieved from reference TRBV29-1 and TRBJ1-1, is SAVISQKPSRDICQRGTSLTIQCQVDSQVTMMFWYRQQPGQSLTLIATANQGSEATYESGFVIDKFPISRPNLTFSTLTVSNMSPEDSSIYLCRATANTEAFFGQGTRLTVV.

This clonotype was seen a handful of times. J is TRBJ2-3 and V is TRBV13, with TRBD1 matching 9 bases. This CDR3 is built from 18 residues. The germline gives CDR1 PRHDT, CDR2 FYEKMQ (reference sequence). The J segment lost 5 bases and the V segment lost 2 bases, leaving 14 bases of the junction unmatched. The DNA of the CDR3 is TGTGCCAGCAGCTTATTCCGGGGACCGGGACAGGGAGGAGATACGCAGTATTTT. It yields the protein CASSLFRGPGQGGDTQYF.

The sample holds many counts of this clonotype. V usage is TRBV5-1 and J usage is TRBJ1-3, with 7 positions matching TRBD1. Germline CDR1 is SGHRS and CDR2 is YFSETQ. The CDR3 is made up of 13 amino acids. With 5 bases clipped from V and 8 bases from J, the junction kept 7 bases outside the gene matches. CDR3 in amino acids: CASRGTAEDTIYF. In DNA, the CDR3 is TGCGCCAGCAGGGGGACAGCGGAGGACACCATATATTTT.

The chain combines TRBV24-1 with TRBJ2-7, with a possible D match to TRBD1 (5 bases). The germline V and J ends were trimmed by 0 bases and 6 bases, with 11 bases remaining between them. The CDR3 sequence is 14 residues long. Germline CDR1 and CDR2: KGHDR and SFDVKD. Here the CDR3 DNA reads TGTGCCACCAGTGATTTGCAGGGCGAAGGCGAGCAGTACGTC. Residues: CATSDLQGEGEQYV.

This chain joins TRBV7-3 and TRBJ1-1; D uncertain. Per the germline V gene, CDR1 is SGHTA and CDR2 is FQGTGA. Trimming took 0 bases from V and 3 from J, leaving 5 bases between them. The CDR3 consists of 13 residues. CDR3: CASSLTLDTEAFF. DNA for the CDR3: TGTGCCAGCAGCTTAACCCTCGACACTGAAGCTTTCTTT.

This clonotype was seen a handful of times. The chain recombines TRBV20-1 with TRBJ2-3; TRBD2 agrees at 12 bases. This CDR3 has 15 amino acids. With 6 bases clipped from V and 3 bases from J, the junction kept 7 bases outside the gene matches. Germline lookup yields CDR1 DFQATT and CDR2 SNEGSKA (reference sequence). CDR3 coding DNA: TGCAGTGCGCCGAGCACTAGCGGGGGGACAGATACGCAGTATTTT. This sequence encodes CSAPSTSGGTDTQYF.

This clonotype was recorded a few times. The chain has TRBV20-1 and TRBJ1-4; TRBD1 matches 9 bases. Germline CDR1 DFQATT, CDR2 SNEGSKA (reference sequence). The J segment lost 6 bases and the V segment lost 5 bases, leaving 4 bases of the junction unmatched. There are 13 residues in the CDR3. The CDR3 sequence is CSASGTGYEKLFF. The CDR3 DNA reads as TGCAGTGCTTCCGGGACAGGGTATGAAAAACTGTTTTTT.

This chain joins TRBV12-3 or TRBV12-4 and TRBJ2-7; TRBD1 agrees at 11 bases. V lost 7 bases, J lost 2 bases, and 7 bases stayed unmatched. CDR3 length: 15 residues. This CDR3 is CASTPAGQGAYEQYF. The CDR3 nucleotides read TGTGCCAGCACCCCCGCGGGACAGGGGGCCTACGAGCAGTACTTC.

Only a few counts were recorded for this clonotype. This chain joins TRBV10-3 and TRBJ2-1; 8 bases agree with TRBD1. The junction had 5 bases not matched to a gene; V was cut back by 3 bases and J by 7 bases. Germline lookup yields CDR1 ENHRY and CDR2 SYGVKD. The CDR3 length is 14 residues. The CDR3 region is CAISETGGENEQFF. The CDR3 DNA follows: TGTGCCATCAGTGAAACAGGGGGAGAGAATGAGCAGTTCTTC.

This clonotype was detected a few times. This chain links TRBV20-1 with TRBJ2-4; 14 bases are shared with TRBD2. The CDR3 is made up of 18 amino acids. After removal of 3 bases from V and 2 bases from J, the junction contained 9 bases not matched to a gene. Germline CDR1 is DFQATT and CDR2 is SNEGSKA (reference sequence). CDR3 sequence: CSASMTSGGAWTKNIQYF. The CDR3, as DNA: TGCAGTGCTAGCATGACTAGCGGGGGGGCCTGGACCAAAAACATTCAGTACTTC.

CDR3 coding DNA: TGTGCCAGCAGCCAGGGACTAGAGGCTGCAGATACGCAGTATTTT. As protein: CASSQGLEAADTQYF. The rearrangement links TRBV4-2 to TRBJ2-3; 8 nucleotides line up with TRBD2. V lost 3 bases and J lost 4; bases outside the gene matches: 6. In germline, CDR1 is LGHNA, CDR2 YNFKEQ. This CDR3 is 15 amino acids long.